This T cell receptor (beta chain) was found in a study of T cells after yellow fever vaccination. Study-level points and caveats: Post-booster repertoires contained most primary-vaccination clones again (roughly 95% CD4, over 70% CD8).

MiXCR, applied by TCRdb to the 5' RACE reads, yields one record per CDR3 protein. The table shows about 230,000 distinct CDR3 sequences, with less than 7.5% occurring only once. Remarks on this clonotype: Its antigen is not known.

This sequence was found in a man under 40 who received the YFV17D yellow fever vaccine. The sample consisted of CD4+ T cells sorted from PBMCs, taken on the day of the yellow fever booster vaccination.

CDR3 region: CASGSLAGGHNEQFF. The CDR3 DNA follows: TGTGCTAGTGGTTCGTTAGCGGGAGGTCACAATGAGCAGTTCTTC. The rearrangement joins TRBV12-5 to TRBJ2-1; 10 positions agree with TRBD2. V gave up 4 bases and J gave up 5 bases; unmatched junction bases: 5. CDR1 LGHNT and CDR2 FRNRAP come from the germline V gene. This CDR3 is 15 amino acids long. Full variable domain (rest looked up from reference TRBV12-5 and TRBJ2-1): DARVTQTPRHKVTEMGQEVTMRCQPILGHNTVFWYRQTMMQGLELLAYFRNRAPLDDSGMPKDRFSAEMPDATLATLKIQPSEPRDSAVYFCASGSLAGGHNEQFFGPGTRLTVL.